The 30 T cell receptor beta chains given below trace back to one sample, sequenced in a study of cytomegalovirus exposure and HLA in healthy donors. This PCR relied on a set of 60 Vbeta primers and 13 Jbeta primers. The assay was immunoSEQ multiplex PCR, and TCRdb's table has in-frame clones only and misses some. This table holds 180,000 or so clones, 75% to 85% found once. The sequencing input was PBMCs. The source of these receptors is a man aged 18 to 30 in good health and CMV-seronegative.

CDR3 DNA: TGTGCCAGCGGAGATGGCTACACCTTC. Amino acids: CASGDGYTF. The chain links TRBV2 to TRBJ1-2; D gene unclear. CDR3 length equals 9 residues. Germline V CDR1 and CDR2: SNHLY, FYNNEI. V was clipped by 8 bases and J by 6 bases, with 4 bases between them.

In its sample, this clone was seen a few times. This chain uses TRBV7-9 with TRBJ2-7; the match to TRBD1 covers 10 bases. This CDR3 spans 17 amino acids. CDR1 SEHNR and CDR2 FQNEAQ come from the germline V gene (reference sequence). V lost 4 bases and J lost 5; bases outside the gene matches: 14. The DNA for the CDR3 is TGTGCCAGCAGCTCACCTTCGACAGGGGGCGTTAATAACGAGCAGTACTTC. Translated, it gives CASSSPSTGGVNNEQYF. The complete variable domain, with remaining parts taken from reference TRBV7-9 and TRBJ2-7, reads DTGVSQNPRHKITKRGQNVTFRCDPISEHNRLYWYRQTLGQGPEFLTYFQNEAQLEKSRLLSDRFSAERPKGSFSTLEIQRTEQGDSAMYLCASSSPSTGGVNNEQYFGPGTRLTVT.

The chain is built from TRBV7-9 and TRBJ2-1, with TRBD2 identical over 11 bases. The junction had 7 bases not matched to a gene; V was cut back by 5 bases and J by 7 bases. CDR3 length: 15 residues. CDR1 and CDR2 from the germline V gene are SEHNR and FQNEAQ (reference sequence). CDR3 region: CASSPASGRRNEQFF. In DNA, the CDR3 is TGTGCCAGCAGCCCCGCTAGCGGGAGGCGGAATGAGCAGTTCTTC.

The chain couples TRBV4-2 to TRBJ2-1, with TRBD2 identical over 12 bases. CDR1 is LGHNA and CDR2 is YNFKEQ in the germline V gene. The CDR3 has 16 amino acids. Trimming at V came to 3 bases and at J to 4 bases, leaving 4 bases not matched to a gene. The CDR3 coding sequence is TGTGCCAGCAGCCATGAGACTAGCGGGGGTTACAATGAGCAGTTCTTC. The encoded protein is CASSHETSGGYNEQFF.

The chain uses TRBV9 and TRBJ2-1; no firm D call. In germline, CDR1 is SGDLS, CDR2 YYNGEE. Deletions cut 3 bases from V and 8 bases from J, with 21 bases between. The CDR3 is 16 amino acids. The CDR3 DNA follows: TGTGCCAGCAGCGCGAGGCCAAATATAGTAACCCATGAGCAGTTCTTC. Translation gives CASSARPNIVTHEQFF.

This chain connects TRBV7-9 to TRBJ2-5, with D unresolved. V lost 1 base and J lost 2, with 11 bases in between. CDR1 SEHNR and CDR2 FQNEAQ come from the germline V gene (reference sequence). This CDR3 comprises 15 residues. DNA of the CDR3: TGTGCCAGCAGCTTAGGAGTGTCAGGACAAGAGACCCAGTACTTC. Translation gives CASSLGVSGQETQYF.

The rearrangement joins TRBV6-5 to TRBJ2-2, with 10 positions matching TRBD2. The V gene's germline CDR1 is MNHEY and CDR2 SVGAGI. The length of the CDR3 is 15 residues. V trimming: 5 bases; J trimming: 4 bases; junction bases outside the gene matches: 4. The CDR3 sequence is CASSRLAGPTGELFF. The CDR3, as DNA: TGTGCCAGCAGTAGACTAGCGGGCCCCACCGGGGAGCTGTTTTTT.

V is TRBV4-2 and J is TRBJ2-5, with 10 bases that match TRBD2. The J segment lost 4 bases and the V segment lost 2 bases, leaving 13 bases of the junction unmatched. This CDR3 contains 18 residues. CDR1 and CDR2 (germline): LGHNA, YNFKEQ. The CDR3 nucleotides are TGTGCCAGCAGCCAAAGCGGCCTAGCGGGAGTTTTAAGAGAGACCCAGTACTTC. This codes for CASSQSGLAGVLRETQYF.

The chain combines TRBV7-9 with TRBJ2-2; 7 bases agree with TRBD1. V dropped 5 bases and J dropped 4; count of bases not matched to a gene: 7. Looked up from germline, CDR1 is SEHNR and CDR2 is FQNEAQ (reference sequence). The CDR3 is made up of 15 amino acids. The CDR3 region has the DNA TGTGCCAGCAGCGAAGGGACAGACCCCACCGGGGAGCTGTTTTTT. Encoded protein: CASSEGTDPTGELFF.

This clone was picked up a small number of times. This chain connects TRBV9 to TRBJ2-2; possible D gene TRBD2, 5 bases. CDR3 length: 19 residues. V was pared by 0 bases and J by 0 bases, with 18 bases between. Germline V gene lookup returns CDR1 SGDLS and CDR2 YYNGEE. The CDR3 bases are TGTGCCAGCAGCGTAGAGGGCCGGAGGTGGACTCCGAACACCGGGGAGCTGTTTTTT. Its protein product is CASSVEGRRWTPNTGELFF.

As DNA, the CDR3 is TGTGCCACCAGCACCCGACTAGACCACTCCTCCTACAATGAGCAGTTCTTC. Translation gives CATSTRLDHSSYNEQFF. The chain joins TRBV15 to TRBJ2-1; tentative D call: TRBD2 (6 bases). The germline V gene encodes CDR1 LNHNV and CDR2 YYDKDF (reference sequence). CDR3 length: 17 residues. V was clipped by 4 bases and J by 0 bases, with 16 bases between them.

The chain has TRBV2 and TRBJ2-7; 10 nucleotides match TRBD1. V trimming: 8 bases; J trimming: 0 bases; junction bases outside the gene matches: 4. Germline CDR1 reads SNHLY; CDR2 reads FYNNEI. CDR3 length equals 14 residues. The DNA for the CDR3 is TGTGCCAGCCTCCGGGACAGGGGCTCCTACGAGCAGTACTTC. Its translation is CASLRDRGSYEQYF.

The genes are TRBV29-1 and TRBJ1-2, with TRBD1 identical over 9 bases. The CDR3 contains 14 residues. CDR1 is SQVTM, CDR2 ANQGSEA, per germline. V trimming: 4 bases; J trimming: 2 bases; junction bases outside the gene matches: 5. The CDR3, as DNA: TGCAGCGTTGTTAGGACAGGGGAAAACTATGGCTACACCTTC. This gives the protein CSVVRTGENYGYTF.

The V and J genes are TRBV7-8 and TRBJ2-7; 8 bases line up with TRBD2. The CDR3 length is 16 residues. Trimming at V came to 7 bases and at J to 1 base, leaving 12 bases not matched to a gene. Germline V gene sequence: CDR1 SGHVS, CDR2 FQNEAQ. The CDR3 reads CASTRTLGTSSYEQYF. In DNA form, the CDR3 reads TGTGCCAGCACCCGAACACTAGGGACTAGTTCCTACGAGCAGTACTTC. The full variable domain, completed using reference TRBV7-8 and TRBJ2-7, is GAGVSQSPRYKVAKRGQDVALRCDPISGHVSLFWYQQALGQGPEFLTYFQNEAQLDKSGLPSDRFFAERPEGSVSTLKIQRTQQEDSAVYLCASTRTLGTSSYEQYFGPGTRLTVT.

The CDR3 region is CASSLEGLAGYNEQFF. The CDR3 DNA sequence: TGTGCCAGCAGCTTAGAGGGACTAGCGGGCTACAATGAGCAGTTCTTC. The rearrangement uses TRBV7-9 and TRBJ2-1; 12 positions match TRBD2. The V gene end was trimmed by 1 base and the J gene end by 3 bases; junction bases not matched to a gene: 1. CDR1 is SEHNR, CDR2 FQNEAQ, per germline (reference sequence). This CDR3 contains 16 residues.

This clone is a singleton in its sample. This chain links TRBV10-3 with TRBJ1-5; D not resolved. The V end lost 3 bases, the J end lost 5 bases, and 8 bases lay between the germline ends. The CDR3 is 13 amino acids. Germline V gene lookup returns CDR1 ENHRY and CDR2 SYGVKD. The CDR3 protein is CAISDGGYQPQHF. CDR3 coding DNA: TGTGCCATCAGTGATGGAGGATATCAGCCCCAGCATTTT.

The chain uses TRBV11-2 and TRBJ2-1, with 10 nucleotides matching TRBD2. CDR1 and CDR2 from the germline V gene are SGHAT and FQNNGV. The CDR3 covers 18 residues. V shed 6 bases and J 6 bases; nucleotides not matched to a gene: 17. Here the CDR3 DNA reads TGTGCCAGCAGACCCATCTCTAGCGGGAGAGCAGTGGGCAATGAGCAGTTCTTC. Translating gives CASRPISSGRAVGNEQFF.

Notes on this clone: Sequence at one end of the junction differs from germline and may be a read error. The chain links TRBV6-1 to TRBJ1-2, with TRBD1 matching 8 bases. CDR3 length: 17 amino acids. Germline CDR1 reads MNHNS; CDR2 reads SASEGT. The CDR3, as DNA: TGTGCCAGCAGTGACCGCGGAGGACAGGGCGTAATCTATGGCTACCCCTTC. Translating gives CASSDRGGQGVIYGYPF.

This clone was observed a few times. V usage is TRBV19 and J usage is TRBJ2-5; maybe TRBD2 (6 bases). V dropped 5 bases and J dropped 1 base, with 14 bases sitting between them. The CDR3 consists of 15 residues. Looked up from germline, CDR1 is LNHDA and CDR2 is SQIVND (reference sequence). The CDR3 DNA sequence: TGTGCCAGTAGTGTCGCCCGACTAGGCCAAGAGACCCAGTACTTC. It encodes CASSVARLGQETQYF.

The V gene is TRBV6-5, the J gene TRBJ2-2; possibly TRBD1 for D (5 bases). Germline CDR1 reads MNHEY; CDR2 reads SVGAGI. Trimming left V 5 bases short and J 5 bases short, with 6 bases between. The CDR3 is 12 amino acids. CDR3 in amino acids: CASSAGTGELFF. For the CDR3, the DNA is TGTGCCAGCAGTGCAGGGACCGGGGAGCTGTTTTTT.

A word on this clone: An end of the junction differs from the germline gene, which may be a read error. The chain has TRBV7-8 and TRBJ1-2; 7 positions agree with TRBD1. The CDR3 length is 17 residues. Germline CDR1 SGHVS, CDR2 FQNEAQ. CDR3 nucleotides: TGTGCCAGCAGCCCTTCATACCTGATCGGGACAGAATATGGCTGCACCTTC. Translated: CASSPSYLIGTEYGCTF.

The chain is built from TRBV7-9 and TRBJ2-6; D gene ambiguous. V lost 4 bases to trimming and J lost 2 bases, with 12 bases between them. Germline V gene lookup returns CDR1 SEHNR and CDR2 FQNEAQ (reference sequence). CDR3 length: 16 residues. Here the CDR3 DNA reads TGTGCCAGCAGCTCAACAAGTCACCCTGGGGCCAACGTCCTGACTTTC. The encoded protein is CASSSTSHPGANVLTF.

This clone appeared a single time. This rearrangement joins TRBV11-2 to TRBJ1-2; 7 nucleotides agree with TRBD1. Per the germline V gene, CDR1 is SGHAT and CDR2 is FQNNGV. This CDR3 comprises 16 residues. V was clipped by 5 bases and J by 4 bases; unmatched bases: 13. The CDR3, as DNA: TGTGCCAGCAGCAAGGGGGCTCTTTTGGCAGCCTATGGCTACACCTTC. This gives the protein CASSKGALLAAYGYTF.

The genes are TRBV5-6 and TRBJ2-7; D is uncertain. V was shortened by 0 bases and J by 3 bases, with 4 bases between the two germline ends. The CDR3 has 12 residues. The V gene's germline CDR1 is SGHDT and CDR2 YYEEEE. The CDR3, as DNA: TGTGCCAGCAGCTTGGCTAGCTACGAGCAGTACTTC. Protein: CASSLASYEQYF.

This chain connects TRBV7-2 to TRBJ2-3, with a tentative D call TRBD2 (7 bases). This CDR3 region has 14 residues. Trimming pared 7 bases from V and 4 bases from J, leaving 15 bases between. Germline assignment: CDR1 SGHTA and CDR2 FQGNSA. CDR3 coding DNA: TGTGCCAGCATAAGAGGGGGGGCAGCAGATACGCAGTATTTT. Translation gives CASIRGGAADTQYF.

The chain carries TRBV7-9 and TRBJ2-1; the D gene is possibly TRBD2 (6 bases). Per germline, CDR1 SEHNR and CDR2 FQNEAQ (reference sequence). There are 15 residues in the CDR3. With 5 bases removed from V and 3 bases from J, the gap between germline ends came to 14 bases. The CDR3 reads CASSVTGTYYNEQFF. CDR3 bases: TGTGCCAGCAGCGTCACCGGGACTTACTACAATGAGCAGTTCTTC.

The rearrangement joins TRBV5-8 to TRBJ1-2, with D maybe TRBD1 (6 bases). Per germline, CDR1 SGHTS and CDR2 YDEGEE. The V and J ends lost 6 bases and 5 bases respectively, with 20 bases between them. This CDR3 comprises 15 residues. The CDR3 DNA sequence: TGTGCCAGCATCCGACTTCAGGGGACCGATTATGGCTACACCTTC. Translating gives CASIRLQGTDYGYTF.

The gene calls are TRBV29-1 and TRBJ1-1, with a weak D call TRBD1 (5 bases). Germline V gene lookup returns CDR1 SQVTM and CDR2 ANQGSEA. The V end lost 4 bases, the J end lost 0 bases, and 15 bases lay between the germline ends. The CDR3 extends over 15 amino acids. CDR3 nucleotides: TGCAGCGTTGGACGATTTGACAGCATGAACACTGAAGCTTTCTTT. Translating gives CSVGRFDSMNTEAFF.

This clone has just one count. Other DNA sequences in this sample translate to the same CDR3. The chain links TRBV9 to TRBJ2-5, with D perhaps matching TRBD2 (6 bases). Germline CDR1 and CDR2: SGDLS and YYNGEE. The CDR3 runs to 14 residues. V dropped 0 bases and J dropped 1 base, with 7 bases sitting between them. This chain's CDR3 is CASSVGGVQETQYF. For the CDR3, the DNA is TGTGCCAGCAGCGTAGGGGGGGTCCAAGAGACCCAGTACTTC.

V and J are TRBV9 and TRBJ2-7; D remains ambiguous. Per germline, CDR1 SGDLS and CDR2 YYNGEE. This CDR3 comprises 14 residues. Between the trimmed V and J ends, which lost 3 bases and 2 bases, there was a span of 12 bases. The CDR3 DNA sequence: TGTGCCAGCAGCGCTGACTCACCCCCCTACGAGCAGTACTTC. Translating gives CASSADSPPYEQYF.